A selection of T cell receptor beta chains follows, all from one sample in a study of blood T cell repertoires in COVID-19. Only in-frame clones appear in the TCRdb table, and some are missing; sequencing was by immunoSEQ multiplex PCR. The table records some 400,000 clones, around 84% of them present only once. Sequenced material: peripheral blood. The source of these receptors is a human donor with acute or convalescent COVID-19. The donor label of this sample is uncertain. Both conserved end residues are part of each CDR3.

v_gene,j_gene,len,CDR3aa
TRBV16,TRBJ2-1,16,CASSQSMGGGLNEQFF
TRBV23-1,TRBJ1-2,17,CASSQFSGQGPPQTYTF
TRBV5-1,TRBJ2-2,17,CASSLGTAGTNTGELFF
TRBV6-5,TRBJ2-7,14,CASYPGQRSYEQYF
TRBV9,TRBJ1-2,15,CASSGGQAGVYGYTF
TRBV5-1,TRBJ1-3,17,CASSLIGRASSGNTIYF
TRBV5-5,TRBJ2-2,13,CASSLRGDGELFF
TRBV19,TRBJ2-7,15,CASSRSSGGLYEQYF
TRBV7-8,TRBJ1-3,15,CASSSGQGAGNTIYF
TRBV11-2,TRBJ2-5,15,CASSISLQGLETQYF
TRBV6-5,TRBJ1-6,13,CASRTTTFSPLHF
TRBV18,TRBJ1-1,16,CASNTGTGGRNTEAFF
TRBV6-5,TRBJ2-1,14,CASGDRVSYNEQFF
TRBV19,TRBJ1-5,13,CASNWSRNQPQHF
TRBV10-3,TRBJ1-2,16,CAISGADMRPNYGYTF
TRBV28,TRBJ2-1,14,CASRGFTGFNEQFF
TRBV28,TRBJ2-5,14,CASSEHRGQETQYF
TRBV3-1/TRBV3-2,TRBJ2-6,16,CASSPQGARGANVLTF